This TCR beta chain was profiled in a study of cytomegalovirus exposure and HLA in healthy donors. The PCR ran on 60 Vbeta and 13 Jbeta primers. TCRdb's copy holds only in-frame clones and misses some; the assay was immunoSEQ multiplex PCR. Of 150,000 or so clones in the sample, roughly 80% were seen once. On this clone itself: The antigen remains undetermined.

Trimming took off 3 bases at V and 7 bases at J, with 15 bases between the two ends. The germline V gene has CDR1 SEHNR and CDR2 FQNEAQ (reference sequence). This CDR3 is built from 14 residues. Study findings and constraints: Certain indistinguishable V segments, among them TRBV6-2 and TRBV6-3, were excluded.

This receptor was identified in a man aged 18 to 35 in good health and CMV-seropositive. Sequencing used PBMCs. The chain uses TRBV7-9 and TRBJ1-2, with a tentative D call TRBD1 (5 bases). In DNA, the CDR3 is TGTGCCAGCAGCTTCACAGGAGCCCAGGGTGGCTACACCTTC. Translation: CASSFTGAQGGYTF.